The source of this T cell receptor (beta chain) is a study of cytomegalovirus exposure and HLA in healthy donors. Overall study results and limits: Later on, a genetic analysis was performed. It linked a missense variant in DCLRE1C with V- and J-gene trimming of TCR beta. Immune exposure data for these donors was limited to CMV serostatus. Rarity held for most TCR sequences, but there were some public TCRs that occurred in many donors.

PCR employed 60 Vbeta and 13 Jbeta primers. This table comes from immunoSEQ multiplex PCR, and its TCRdb copy is limited to in-frame clones, with some not included. Of approximately 170,000 clones in the sample, around 68% were seen once. CDR3 length: 12 amino acids. Looked up from germline, CDR1 is MNHNY and CDR2 is SVGAGI (reference sequence). Only a few counts were recorded for this clone. Its antigen is still unknown. Sequencing input: PBMCs. The sequence was obtained from a man between 40 and 49 years old in good health and CMV-seronegative. This chain connects TRBV6-6 to TRBJ2-5, with D hard to call. The J call is in doubt because the DNA end fits TRBJ2-7 better. CDR3 sequence: CASSYSPYEQYF. In DNA form, the CDR3 reads TGTGCCAGCAGTTACTCACCCTACGAGCAGTACTTC.